Following are 2 T cell receptor beta chains from one sample sequenced in a study of identical twins. TCRdb ran MiXCR on the 5' RACE reads and lists one entry per CDR3 protein. The sample carries around 1.7 million distinct CDR3 sequences, around 33% recorded once. Sequenced sample: cord blood. The receptor set was obtained from a newborn girl in good health.

With regard to this clonotype: A much larger clonotype is one base distant, so this may be a read error. The CDR3 protein is CSASRLAGAYNEQVF. CDR3 sequence (DNA): TGCAGCGCGTCGAGGCTAGCGGGAGCGTACAATGAGCAGGTCTTC. The chain uses TRBV29-1 and TRBJ2-1, with 10 bases lining up with TRBD2. The CDR3 extends over 15 amino acids. Germline CDR1 and CDR2: SQVTM and ANQGSEA.

A few counts support this clonotype. J is TRBJ2-1 and V is TRBV6-1; TRBD2 aligns across 13 bases. The CDR3 is 16 amino acids. The V gene's germline CDR1 is MNHNS and CDR2 SASEGT. Germline trimming cut 6 bases from V and 4 bases from J; bases unmatched to any gene: 6. CDR3 nucleotides: TGTGCCAGCAGCGATCGGACTAGCGGGAGATACAATGAGCAGTTCTTC. Its protein is CASSDRTSGRYNEQFF.